A single sample gave rise to the 32 T cell receptor beta chains below, sequenced in a study of shared clonotypes between healthy human individuals. Sequencing was performed with immunoSEQ multiplex PCR; in TCRdb, only in-frame clones are kept and a portion is missing. The table lists 640,000 or so clones, 55% to 75% of them singletons, with under 2% in the top ten. Specimen: memory CD4+ T cells sorted from blood. As to subset: CD45RA-negative fraction. The receptors were gathered from a woman aged 25 to 39 in good health.

This chain links TRBV19 with TRBJ2-1; TRBD2 matches 7 bases. The CDR3 extends over 18 amino acids. Germline-derived CDR1 and CDR2 are LNHDA and SQIVND (reference sequence). With 4 bases clipped from V and 9 bases from J, the junction kept 21 bases outside the gene matches. This chain's CDR3 is CASSTPNLGRGGSAEQFF. The CDR3 DNA reads TGTGCCAGTAGTACCCCTAATCTTGGTCGGGGAGGGAGCGCTGAGCAGTTCTTC.

CDR3 in DNA: TGTGCCAGCAGCTTCAGACGGGGAAACACCGGGGAGCTGTTTTTT. Residues: CASSFRRGNTGELFF. The chain carries TRBV13 and TRBJ2-2; a weak D match, TRBD2 (5 bases). The CDR3 spans 15 residues. Germline values: CDR1 PRHDT, CDR2 FYEKMQ (reference sequence). V gave up 3 bases and J gave up 2 bases, with 10 bases separating them.

The chain is built from TRBV5-1 and TRBJ1-5, with a tentative D call TRBD1 (5 bases). The CDR3 spans 14 residues. Deletions cut 9 bases from V and 4 bases from J, with 17 bases between. In germline, CDR1 is SGHRS, CDR2 YFSETQ. CDR3 sequence (DNA): TGCGCCACCAGAAATTCGGGGGGAAATCAGCCCCAGCATTTT. Translation gives CATRNSGGNQPQHF.

About this clone: The same CDR3 arises from other DNA sequences in this sample as well. The chain combines TRBV5-1 with TRBJ1-1; weak D call: TRBD1 (6 bases). The germline CDR1 and CDR2 sequences are SGHRS and YFSETQ. The V end lost 0 bases, the J end lost 0 bases, and 9 bases lay between the germline ends. The CDR3 is made up of 15 amino acids. The CDR3 DNA follows: TGCGCCAGCAGCTTGGCCCCAGGGGTGAACACTGAAGCTTTCTTT. Protein sequence: CASSLAPGVNTEAFF.

A few counts support this clone. The chain combines TRBV2 with TRBJ2-2, with D perhaps matching TRBD2 (6 bases). The ends were cut back, 4 bases at V and 6 bases at J, with 18 bases in the middle. This CDR3 contains 16 residues. The V gene's germline CDR1 is SNHLY and CDR2 FYNNEI. The CDR3 is CASSGLVGRSPGELFF. The DNA for the CDR3 is TGTGCCAGCAGTGGTTTGGTCGGGAGATCCCCCGGGGAGCTGTTTTTT.

The rearrangement joins TRBV5-4 to TRBJ2-1; D call uncertain. The V gene's germline CDR1 is SGHNT and CDR2 YYREEE (reference sequence). This CDR3 contains 15 residues. V lost 0 bases to trimming and J lost 9 bases, with 16 bases between them. This CDR3 reads CASSLAASMWGEQFF. Written as DNA, the CDR3 is TGTGCCAGCAGCTTGGCGGCTAGTATGTGGGGTGAGCAGTTCTTC.

The chain recombines TRBV29-1 with TRBJ1-5; possibly TRBD1 for D (6 bases). Germline CDR1 SQVTM, CDR2 ANQGSEA. The CDR3 runs 14 residues. V lost 4 bases, J lost 4 bases, and 14 bases lay in between. CDR3 in amino acids: CSVAMGGANQPQHF. The DNA of the CDR3 is TGCAGCGTTGCAATGGGGGGGGCTAATCAGCCCCAGCATTTT.

This clone was counted a single time. The chain couples TRBV7-2 to TRBJ2-4, with D possibly TRBD2 on 6 matching bases. V shed 5 bases and J shed 9 bases, with 23 bases lying between them. Germline CDR1 reads SGHTA; CDR2 reads FQGNSA. This CDR3 region has 16 residues. The CDR3 protein is CASSVGTLPRGGIQYF. The CDR3 DNA sequence: TGTGCCAGCAGCGTGGGGACTCTGCCCCGGGGTGGCATTCAGTACTTC.

This chain uses TRBV6-5 with TRBJ1-2; 8 bases are a match to TRBD1. Unmatched junction bases numbered 7, after V lost 5 bases and J lost 8 bases. CDR3 length: 13 amino acids. Germline lookup yields CDR1 MNHEY and CDR2 SVGAGI. The CDR3: CASSGSDRGGYTF. The DNA of the CDR3 is TGTGCCAGCAGTGGCTCAGACAGGGGCGGCTACACCTTC.

Only one count was recorded for this clone. This rearrangement joins TRBV12-1 to TRBJ2-7. TRBV12-1 is recorded as a pseudogene. This CDR3 region has 12 residues. CDR3 sequence reads: CASSLTPYEQYF. CDR3 DNA sequence: TGTGCCAGCAGCCTTACCCCCTACGAGCAGTACTTC.

The chain joins TRBV13 to TRBJ2-2; 8 bases align to TRBD1. V gave up 2 bases and J gave up 7 bases; unmatched junction bases: 12. CDR3 length: 17 residues. From germline, CDR1 is PRHDT and CDR2 FYEKMQ (reference sequence). Here the CDR3 reads CASSLIWYRGTHGELFF. The CDR3 region has the DNA TGTGCCAGCAGCTTAATTTGGTACAGGGGGACCCACGGGGAGCTGTTTTTT.

On this clone itself: Other nucleotide sequences in the sample specify the same CDR3. This chain uses TRBV5-5 with TRBJ2-7; no definite D call. The CDR3 has 13 residues. CDR1 and CDR2 (germline): SGHKS, YYEKEE (reference sequence). V was cut by 2 bases and J by 0 bases, with 6 bases left in between. CDR3 bases: TGTGCCAGCAGCTTTCAGAGCTCCTACGAGCAGTACTTC. This gives the protein CASSFQSSYEQYF. The whole variable domain, filled in from reference TRBV5-5 and TRBJ2-7, reads DAGVTQSPTHLIKTRGQQVTLRCSPISGHKSVSWYQQVLGQGPQFIFQYYEKEERGRGNFPDRFSARQFPNYSSELNVNALLLGDSALYLCASSFQSSYEQYFGPGTRLTVT.

This chain connects TRBV19 to TRBJ1-4; D is unresolved. The CDR3 length is 14 residues. V lost 6 bases to trimming and J lost 7 bases, with 15 bases between them. The germline V gene encodes CDR1 LNHDA and CDR2 SQIVND (reference sequence). CDR3 in amino acids: CASSARGVGEKLFF. In nucleotides, the CDR3 is TGTGCCAGTAGCGCTCGGGGAGTCGGTGAAAAACTGTTTTTT.

This rearrangement joins TRBV7-8 to TRBJ2-1, with D hard to call. The CDR3 covers 14 residues. Per germline, CDR1 SGHVS and CDR2 FQNEAQ. Trimming removed 0 bases from V and 6 bases from J, with 9 bases in between. The CDR3 DNA reads TGTGCCAGCAGCTTAGCGGGTCCTGGCAATGAGCAGTTCTTC. It specifies CASSLAGPGNEQFF. Full variable domain (remainder filled in from reference TRBV7-8 and TRBJ2-1): GAGVSQSPRYKVAKRGQDVALRCDPISGHVSLFWYQQALGQGPEFLTYFQNEAQLDKSGLPSDRFFAERPEGSVSTLKIQRTQQEDSAVYLCASSLAGPGNEQFFGPGTRLTVL.

This clone was seen only a few times. This chain joins TRBV7-2 and TRBJ2-2; D gene unclear. In germline, CDR1 is SGHTA, CDR2 FQGNSA. V dropped 3 bases and J dropped 6 bases, with 8 bases sitting between them. CDR3 size: 13 residues. For the CDR3, the DNA is TGTGCCAGCAGCTTCGATCCATCCGGGGAGCTGTTTTTT. Translating it yields CASSFDPSGELFF.

The chain has TRBV6-5 and TRBJ2-3, with 12 bases fitting TRBD2. This CDR3 has 15 amino acids. Germline CDR1 reads MNHEY; CDR2 reads SVGAGI. Trimming at V came to 4 bases and at J to 7 bases, leaving 6 bases not matched to a gene. The CDR3 DNA sequence: TGTGCCAGCAGTTCCTCTAGCGGGAGGGCCAATACGCAGTATTTT. Its translation: CASSSSSGRANTQYF.

This clone has a single count. V usage is TRBV7-9 and J usage is TRBJ1-3; no firm D call. Germline V gene lookup returns CDR1 SEHNR and CDR2 FQNEAQ (reference sequence). Trimming stripped 1 base from V and 0 bases from J, with 4 bases between. This CDR3 has 14 residues. The CDR3 is CASSLGSSGNTIYF. The CDR3 nucleotides are TGTGCCAGCAGCTTAGGAAGCTCTGGAAACACCATATATTTT.

Written as DNA, the CDR3 is TGTGCCAGCAGTCCATTTAGCGGGAGGGCCACTGAGCAGTTCTTC. This translates into CASSPFSGRATEQFF. The chain uses TRBV28 and TRBJ2-1; 11 nucleotides align to TRBD2. CDR1 and CDR2 from the germline V gene are MDHEN and SYDVKM. V shed 5 bases, J shed 9 bases, and the junction held 9 bases outside the gene matches. This CDR3 is 15 amino acids long. The entire variable domain, with the rest obtained from reference TRBV28 and TRBJ2-1, is as follows: DVKVTQSSRYLVKRTGEKVFLECVQDMDHENMFWYRQDPGLGLRLIYFSYDVKMKEKGDIPEGYSVSREKKERFSLILESASTNQTSMYLCASSPFSGRATEQFFGPGTRLTVL.

The V and J genes are TRBV5-1 and TRBJ1-1; weak D call: TRBD1 (5 bases). The CDR3 has 14 residues. V lost 3 bases, J lost 3 bases, and 12 bases lay in between. Per the germline V gene, CDR1 is SGHRS and CDR2 is YFSETQ. The DNA of the CDR3 is TGCGCCAGCAGCTCCGGGACGGCTGACACTGAAGCTTTCTTT. The encoded protein is CASSSGTADTEAFF.

V usage is TRBV15 and J usage is TRBJ1-2, with D hard to call. The germline V gene has CDR1 LNHNV and CDR2 YYDKDF (reference sequence). The CDR3 length is 16 residues. V was pared by 0 bases and J by 1 base, with 12 bases between. CDR3 DNA sequence: TGTGCCACCAGCAGAGATCTGGCCGCGCGTAACTATGGCTACACCTTC. Protein product: CATSRDLAARNYGYTF.

The chain carries TRBV5-1 and TRBJ1-4; D uncertain. Trimming removed 2 bases from V and 0 bases from J, with 8 bases in between. The V gene's germline CDR1 is SGHRS and CDR2 YFSETQ. This CDR3 spans 15 amino acids. The CDR3 nucleotides read TGCGCCAGCAGCTTCGTAGGGACAACTAATGAAAAACTGTTTTTT. This encodes CASSFVGTTNEKLFF.

The rearrangement links TRBV19 to TRBJ2-1; TRBD1 might be the D (5 bases). There are 15 residues in the CDR3. The V gene lost 6 bases and the J gene lost 4 bases, with 16 bases spanning the gap. Germline CDR1 is LNHDA and CDR2 is SQIVND (reference sequence). This chain's CDR3 is CASSAGFGRYNEQFF. The CDR3 DNA is TGTGCCAGTAGCGCAGGGTTTGGACGTTACAATGAGCAGTTCTTC.

The chain carries TRBV5-1 and TRBJ2-7, with D unclear. Trimming cost V 4 bases and J 3 bases, with 14 bases left between them. Germline V lookup: CDR1 SGHRS, CDR2 YFSETQ. The CDR3 has 14 residues. CDR3 DNA sequence: TGCGCCAGCAGCCCCCCTGGGGTGAACTACGAGCAGTACTTC. Amino acid sequence: CASSPPGVNYEQYF.

This clone was observed a handful of times. In the same sample, other DNA sequences code for this CDR3. The chain is built from TRBV20-1 and TRBJ2-7; D call uncertain. This CDR3 is built from 11 residues. Trimming left V 3 bases short and J 3 bases short, with 6 bases between. The V gene's germline CDR1 is DFQATT and CDR2 SNEGSKA (reference sequence). The CDR3: CSASSSYEQYF. The CDR3 DNA reads TGCAGTGCTAGTTCTAGCTACGAGCAGTACTTC.

This rearrangement joins TRBV30 to TRBJ2-3; 7 nucleotides match TRBD2. Germline trimming cut 5 bases from V and 6 bases from J; bases unmatched to any gene: 8. This CDR3 comprises 13 residues. Germline assignment: CDR1 GTSNPN and CDR2 SVGIG (reference sequence). CDR3 amino acids: CAWADGRSDTQYF. The CDR3 coding sequence is TGTGCCTGGGCCGACGGGAGGAGTGATACGCAGTATTTT.

This chain joins TRBV6-1 and TRBJ2-7; D not certain. The CDR3 runs to 11 residues. The germline V and J ends were trimmed by 2 bases and 9 bases, with 8 bases remaining between them. The germline V gene has CDR1 MNHNS and CDR2 SASEGT. CDR3: CASSELAWQYF. CDR3 bases: TGTGCCAGCAGTGAACTTGCGTGGCAGTACTTC.

The chain has TRBV4-2 and TRBJ2-6; D possibly uses TRBD1 or TRBD2 (6 bases each). Germline loops: CDR1 LGHNA, CDR2 YNFKEQ. The V end lost 5 bases, the J end lost 0 bases, and 11 bases lay between the germline ends. This CDR3 region has 16 residues. CDR3 protein: CASSAGHFSGANVLTF. The CDR3 DNA reads TGTGCCAGCAGCGCGGGACACTTCTCTGGGGCCAACGTCCTGACTTTC.

The rearrangement uses TRBV5-5 and TRBJ2-7; D perhaps matches TRBD1 (6 bases). The V end lost 7 bases, the J end lost 3 bases, and 14 bases lay between the germline ends. This CDR3 contains 13 residues. CDR1 is SGHKS, CDR2 YYEKEE, per germline (reference sequence). This CDR3 reads CASDPGVDYEQYF. Here the CDR3 DNA reads TGTGCCAGCGACCCAGGGGTAGACTACGAGCAGTACTTC.

This rearrangement joins TRBV5-6 to TRBJ2-3, with 7 bases fitting TRBD1. Looked up from germline, CDR1 is SGHDT and CDR2 is YYEEEE. CDR3 length: 13 residues. The V segment lost 5 bases and the J segment 3 bases; nucleotides outside the gene matches: 3. The CDR3 DNA is TGTGCCAGCAGAAAGACAGGGACAGATACGCAGTATTTT. It codes for CASRKTGTDTQYF.

This clone has only a few counts. This chain connects TRBV7-2 to TRBJ2-3, with D perhaps matching TRBD1 or TRBD2 (5 bases each). The germline V gene encodes CDR1 SGHTA and CDR2 FQGNSA. With 5 bases removed from V and 3 bases from J, the gap between germline ends came to 15 bases. The CDR3 length is 15 residues. DNA for the CDR3: TGTGCCAGCAGCCCGGGTGGGGGATGGACAGATACGCAGTATTTT. It is translated as CASSPGGGWTDTQYF. Filled out from reference TRBV7-2 and TRBJ2-3, the complete variable domain reads GAGVSQSPSNKVTEKGKDVELRCDPISGHTALYWYRQSLGQGLEFLIYFQGNSAPDKSGLPSDRFSAERTGGSVSTLTIQRTQQEDSAVYLCASSPGGGWTDTQYFGPGTRLTVL.

As for this clone: This specimen includes other DNA sequences encoding the same CDR3. V and J are TRBV6-1 and TRBJ1-1; D possibly corresponds to TRBD1 (5 bases). Trimming took off 8 bases at V and 1 base at J, with 11 bases between the two ends. This CDR3 is built from 13 residues. Germline V lookup: CDR1 MNHNS, CDR2 SASEGT. Here the CDR3 reads CASRLGTNTEAFF. CDR3 DNA sequence: TGTGCCAGCCGCCTAGGGACGAACACTGAAGCTTTCTTT.

The V and J genes are TRBV6-5 and TRBJ2-7, with 7 bases matching TRBD1. Per the germline V gene, CDR1 is MNHEY and CDR2 is SVGAGI. This CDR3 region has 13 residues. The ends lost 6 bases at V and 4 bases at J; junction bases unmatched: 6. The CDR3 is CASRGQNQYEQYF. The CDR3 DNA reads as TGTGCCAGCAGGGGACAGAATCAATACGAGCAGTACTTC.